This entry describes one TCR beta chain. Some clones are missing from TCRdb's copy, which holds only in-frame ones; the method was immunoSEQ multiplex PCR. The sample has 100,000 to 150,000 clones, 93% seen once. The V gene end was trimmed by 4 bases and the J gene end by 6 bases; junction bases not matched to a gene: 6. The germline V gene encodes CDR1 SGHRS and CDR2 YFSETQ. CDR3 length: 14 amino acids. The sample comes from a study of T cell responses to AZD1222 COVID-19 vaccine. Sequencing used peripheral blood, obtained on day 0 of AZD1222 vaccination. The receptor's source is an adult in good health. The chain employs TRBV5-1 and TRBJ2-7, with 11 positions matching TRBD1. This CDR3 is CASSPGGTGGEQYF. The CDR3 bases are TGCGCCAGCAGCCCTGGAGGGACAGGGGGCGAGCAGTACTTC.